Below, 30 T cell receptor beta chains from the same sample are listed, as sequenced in a study of cytomegalovirus exposure and HLA in healthy donors. This PCR relied on a set of 60 Vbeta primers and 13 Jbeta primers. Some clones are missing from TCRdb's copy, which holds only in-frame ones; the method was immunoSEQ multiplex PCR. The repertoire consists of 100,000 to 150,000 clones, with more than 75% occurring once and the leading ten covering approximately 11%. Sequenced sample: PBMCs. The receptors here all came from a man in his thirties or forties in good health and CMV-seropositive.

The rearrangement joins TRBV4-1 to TRBJ2-7; 12 positions agree with TRBD1. CDR1 is MGHRA, CDR2 YSYEKL, per germline. The CDR3 covers 19 residues. The junction had 17 bases not matched to a gene; V was cut back by 4 bases and J by 4 bases. This CDR3 reads CASSLMGRSGQGASYEQYF. CDR3 nucleotides: TGCGCCAGCAGCCTTATGGGGCGCTCGGGACAGGGGGCTTCGTACGAGCAGTACTTC.

This chain links TRBV6-6 with TRBJ2-3, with 8 bases aligning to TRBD1. This CDR3 has 14 residues. CDR1 is MNHNY, CDR2 SVGAGI, per germline (reference sequence). Trimming cost V 6 bases and J 4 bases; bases outside gene matches: 6. In DNA form, the CDR3 reads TGTGCCAGCAGGCTGGACAGGGCGGCAGATACGCAGTATTTT. This translates into CASRLDRAADTQYF.

This clone was observed a few times. The genes are TRBV19 and TRBJ1-2, with a tentative D call TRBD1 (5 bases). The CDR3 is made up of 14 amino acids. CDR1 and CDR2 (germline): LNHDA, SQIVND (reference sequence). The V and J ends lost 3 bases and 0 bases respectively, with 8 bases between them. CDR3 sequence reads: CASSIARANYGYTF. The DNA of the CDR3 is TGTGCCAGTAGTATCGCCAGGGCTAACTATGGCTACACCTTC.

This clone was seen only a few times. The chain has TRBV2 and TRBJ2-7, with TRBD1 matching 8 bases. This CDR3 has 16 amino acids. Germline values: CDR1 SNHLY, CDR2 FYNNEI. J lost 0 bases, V lost 11 bases, and 15 bases had no gene match. In DNA, the CDR3 is TGTGCCGGCATGGGACAGGTTGAGAAGAGCTCCTACGAGCAGTACTTC. Translation gives CAGMGQVEKSSYEQYF.

The chain combines TRBV7-9 with TRBJ2-7, with a possible D match to TRBD2 (5 bases). CDR1 SEHNR and CDR2 FQNEAQ come from the germline V gene (reference sequence). CDR3 length equals 10 residues. The CDR3 region has the DNA TGTTCCGCCGGGGATTCCGAGCAGTACTTC. Its translation: CSAGDSEQYF. Supplemented by reference TRBV7-9 and TRBJ2-7, the full variable domain reads DTGVSQNPRHKITKRGQNVTFRCDPISEHNRLYWYRQTLGQGPEFLTYFQNEAQLEKSRLLSDRFSAERPKGSFSTLEIQRTEQGDSAMYLCSAGDSEQYFGPGTRLTVT.

V and J are TRBV6-5 and TRBJ1-1; weak D call: TRBD1 (5 bases). Trimming pared 6 bases from V and 5 bases from J, leaving 16 bases between. The CDR3 runs 14 residues. Looked up from germline, CDR1 is MNHEY and CDR2 is SVGAGI. The CDR3 sequence is CASSRSYGGTEAFF. In nucleotides, the CDR3 is TGTGCCAGCAGCAGGAGCTACGGGGGGACTGAAGCTTTCTTT.

The chain combines TRBV5-1 with TRBJ2-7; tentatively, D is TRBD2 (5 bases). V was clipped by 5 bases and J by 9 bases, with 18 bases between them. Germline CDR1 reads SGHRS; CDR2 reads YFSETQ. The CDR3 covers 13 residues. The CDR3 spells CASRDGLVDRQYF. In DNA form, the CDR3 reads TGCGCCAGCAGAGACGGACTTGTTGATCGGCAGTACTTC.

The rearrangement joins TRBV7-9 to TRBJ2-7; D call uncertain. Trimming removed 5 bases from V and 3 bases from J, with 8 bases in between. CDR1 and CDR2 from the germline V gene are SEHNR and FQNEAQ (reference sequence). The CDR3 covers 12 residues. The CDR3 loop reads CASSRERYEQYF. The CDR3 nucleotides are TGTGCCAGCAGCCGCGAGCGCTACGAGCAGTACTTC.

This clone was detected once. The rearrangement uses TRBV30 and TRBJ1-4; D is possibly TRBD1 (5 bases). With 0 bases removed from V and 8 bases from J, the gap between germline ends came to 19 bases. Germline CDR1 GTSNPN, CDR2 SVGIG (reference sequence). This CDR3 comprises 16 residues. For the CDR3, the DNA is TGTGCCTGGAGTGTAAAGGGTCCAGACAGAAGGGAAAAACTGTTTTTT. Translating gives CAWSVKGPDRREKLFF.

The V call is TRBV5-1, the J call TRBJ2-2, with 7 bases identical to TRBD2. In germline, CDR1 is SGHRS, CDR2 YFSETQ. With 4 bases clipped from V and 6 bases from J, the junction kept 6 bases outside the gene matches. The CDR3 covers 14 residues. The DNA for the CDR3 is TGCGCCAGCAGCATAGGACTAGTCTCCGGGGAGCTGTTTTTT. It is translated as CASSIGLVSGELFF.

This chain links TRBV10-3 with TRBJ2-7; 12 bases are a match to TRBD2. Germline CDR1 and CDR2: ENHRY and SYGVKD. This CDR3 contains 15 residues. The V and J ends lost 7 bases and 4 bases, in that order; junction bases with no gene match: 8. CDR3 amino acids: CAIKDGTSGPYEQYF. The CDR3 DNA is TGTGCCATCAAGGACGGGACTAGCGGGCCGTACGAGCAGTACTTC.

J is TRBJ2-5 and V is TRBV18, with 7 bases lining up with TRBD1. V lost 3 bases and J lost 5; bases outside the gene matches: 3. The CDR3 sequence is 13 residues long. The germline CDR1 and CDR2 sequences are KGHSH and LQKENI. The CDR3 protein is CASSPGRGETQYF. For the CDR3, the DNA is TGTGCCAGCTCACCGGGCAGGGGGGAGACCCAGTACTTC.

This clone was recorded a few times. The rearrangement uses TRBV28 and TRBJ1-2, with 8 nucleotides matching TRBD1. The CDR3 extends over 13 amino acids. The germline CDR1 and CDR2 sequences are MDHEN and SYDVKM. V was clipped by 4 bases and J by 7 bases; unmatched bases: 5. As DNA, the CDR3 is TGTGCCAGCAGTTCGCAGGGGGCGGGTGGCTACACCTTC. Amino acids: CASSSQGAGGYTF.

The chain is built from TRBV7-9 and TRBJ2-5; TRBD2 matches at 8 bases. CDR3 length: 17 amino acids. The trim removed 5 bases at V and 5 bases at J, leaving 16 bases unmatched. CDR1 and CDR2 from the germline V gene are SEHNR and FQNEAQ (reference sequence). In nucleotides, the CDR3 is TGTGCCAGCAGCCAACGACGAGGTGAGCGGGAGTTGGAGACCCAGTACTTC. It translates to CASSQRRGERELETQYF. Looking up the rest from reference TRBV7-9 and TRBJ2-5 gives the full variable domain: DTGVSQNPRHKITKRGQNVTFRCDPISEHNRLYWYRQTLGQGPEFLTYFQNEAQLEKSRLLSDRFSAERPKGSFSTLEIQRTEQGDSAMYLCASSQRRGERELETQYFGPGTRLLVL.

CDR3 DNA sequence: TGTGCCAGCAGCTTCGCGGGATCCACAGATACGCAGTATTTT. Encoded protein: CASSFAGSTDTQYF. J is TRBJ2-3 and V is TRBV5-4; D might be TRBD2 (6 bases). With 2 bases removed from V and 2 bases from J, the gap between germline ends came to 9 bases. Per germline, CDR1 SGHNT and CDR2 YYREEE (reference sequence). CDR3 size: 14 residues. Full variable domain (missing parts from reference TRBV5-4 and TRBJ2-3): ETGVTQSPTHLIKTRGQQVTLRCSSQSGHNTVSWYQQALGQGPQFIFQYYREEENGRGNFPPRFSGLQFPNYSSELNVNALELDDSALYLCASSFAGSTDTQYFGPGTRLTVL.

CDR3: CASSPGFSSYEQYF. For the CDR3, the DNA is TGTGCCAGCAGCCCAGGGTTTAGCTCCTACGAGCAGTACTTC. The V and J genes are TRBV7-3 and TRBJ2-7; TRBD1 might be the D (5 bases). The CDR3 runs to 14 residues. CDR1 is SGHTA, CDR2 FQGTGA, per germline. Trimming left V 5 bases short and J 0 bases short, with 11 bases between.

The chain has TRBV28 and TRBJ2-7, with 10 bases identical to TRBD1. The CDR3 covers 12 residues. The V gene's germline CDR1 is MDHEN and CDR2 SYDVKM. V shed 8 bases, J shed 3 bases, and the junction held 1 base outside the gene matches. The CDR3 reads CASGTGDYEQYF. The CDR3 nucleotides are TGTGCCAGCGGGACAGGGGACTACGAGCAGTACTTC.

V usage is TRBV4-3 and J usage is TRBJ2-3, with 10 positions matching TRBD2. The germline V gene has CDR1 LGHNA and CDR2 YSLEER. J was trimmed by 3 bases and V by 4 bases; bases with no gene match: 10. The CDR3 has 17 amino acids. CDR3 sequence reads: CASSRLGASGRTDTQYF. In DNA, the CDR3 is TGCGCCAGCAGCCGTCTGGGGGCTAGCGGGAGAACAGATACGCAGTATTTT.

The chain is built from TRBV7-2 and TRBJ2-7, with D maybe TRBD2 (5 bases). V lost 3 bases, J lost 5 bases, and 17 bases lay in between. This CDR3 region has 15 residues. Germline V gene lookup returns CDR1 SGHTA and CDR2 FQGNSA. The CDR3 coding sequence is TGTGCCAGCAGCTTGGCCGGACTCGTCCGGGACGAGCAGTACTTC. This encodes CASSLAGLVRDEQYF.

This clone was seen once. The V gene is TRBV6-5, the J gene TRBJ1-2, with a weak D call TRBD1 (6 bases). The CDR3 runs to 14 residues. CDR1 is MNHEY and CDR2 is SVGAGI in the germline V gene. Deletions cut 6 bases from V and 1 base from J, with 12 bases between. This CDR3 reads CASSTGLDNYGYTF. The CDR3 region has the DNA TGTGCCAGCAGCACAGGGCTAGATAACTATGGCTACACCTTC.

The chain is built from TRBV6-1 and TRBJ1-4; 9 bases are shared with TRBD1. The junction had 6 bases not matched to a gene; V was cut back by 4 bases and J by 0 bases. CDR3 length: 17 residues. From germline, CDR1 is MNHNS and CDR2 SASEGT. The CDR3 bases are TGTGCCAGCAGTGGGGTTCGGGACAGGGCAACTAATGAAAAACTGTTTTTT. Protein sequence: CASSGVRDRATNEKLFF.

The rearrangement links TRBV28 to TRBJ2-7; D might be TRBD2 (5 bases). Germline V lookup: CDR1 MDHEN, CDR2 SYDVKM. The CDR3 runs 13 residues. V lost 0 bases and J 5 bases, leaving 8 bases between the germline ends. As DNA, the CDR3 is TGTGCCAGCAGTTTATGGGATAGCGACGAGCAGTACTTC. Protein: CASSLWDSDEQYF.

V usage is TRBV27 and J usage is TRBJ2-3; D remains ambiguous. V lost 2 bases and J 4 bases, leaving 7 bases between the germline ends. The CDR3 is 13 amino acids. Germline V gene data show CDR1 as MNHEY and CDR2 as SMNVEV (reference sequence). The CDR3 loop reads CASSLELADTQYF. The CDR3 nucleotides read TGTGCCAGCAGTTTAGAGCTAGCAGATACGCAGTATTTT.

The table lists this clone with a count of one. The V call is TRBV19, the J call TRBJ2-1; maybe TRBD2 (6 bases). V was cut by 7 bases and J by 6 bases, with 16 bases left in between. Germline V gene data show CDR1 as LNHDA and CDR2 as SQIVND (reference sequence). CDR3 length: 14 residues. The CDR3 protein is CASTLTTGANEQFF. In DNA, the CDR3 is TGTGCCAGTACTCTCACGACGGGAGCCAATGAGCAGTTCTTC.

This clone has a single count. This chain joins TRBV30 and TRBJ2-5; 14 positions agree with TRBD2. CDR1 and CDR2 (germline): GTSNPN, SVGIG (reference sequence). CDR3 size: 15 residues. V shed 4 bases and J 4 bases; nucleotides not matched to a gene: 5. This CDR3 reads CAWTPGLAGAETQYF. Here the CDR3 DNA reads TGTGCCTGGACCCCGGGACTAGCGGGAGCAGAGACCCAGTACTTC.

The DNA for the CDR3 is TGCAGCGTTGAACCGACAGGAGCCGGGAACATTCAGTACTTC. Translating it yields CSVEPTGAGNIQYF. The V and J genes are TRBV29-1 and TRBJ2-4; a weak D match, TRBD1 (6 bases). The V and J ends lost 2 bases and 7 bases respectively, with 15 bases between them. The germline V gene has CDR1 SQVTM and CDR2 ANQGSEA. This CDR3 contains 14 residues.

The J gene is TRBJ2-1, the V gene TRBV2; D uncertain. The CDR3 covers 11 residues. The germline CDR1 and CDR2 sequences are SNHLY and FYNNEI. V lost 3 bases and J 12 bases, leaving 9 bases between the germline ends. The CDR3 coding sequence is TGTGCCAGCAGTGAGCTACTACTGCAGTTCTTC. This encodes CASSELLLQFF.

This clone occurred once. In the same sample, other DNA sequences code for this CDR3. The V and J genes are TRBV4-1 and TRBJ1-3; D possibly corresponds to TRBD1 (5 bases). The V gene lost 1 base and the J gene lost 1 base, with 8 bases spanning the gap. In germline, CDR1 is MGHRA, CDR2 YSYEKL. CDR3 length equals 15 residues. The CDR3 here is CASSQAGLSGNTIYF. CDR3 nucleotides: TGCGCCAGCAGCCAAGCAGGGCTATCTGGAAACACCATATATTTT.

This clone was seen only once. The J gene is TRBJ2-4, the V gene TRBV19, with 7 bases identical to TRBD1. CDR1 is LNHDA, CDR2 SQIVND, per germline (reference sequence). This CDR3 contains 13 residues. Unmatched junction bases numbered 9, after V lost 7 bases and J lost 9 bases. The chain's CDR3 is CASTPDREGIQYF. DNA of the CDR3: TGTGCCAGTACCCCAGACAGGGAAGGCATTCAGTACTTC.

J is TRBJ2-7 and V is TRBV5-1, with TRBD2 identical over 7 bases. CDR1 and CDR2 from the germline V gene are SGHRS and YFSETQ. With 0 bases clipped from V and 3 bases from J, the junction kept 3 bases outside the gene matches. The CDR3 contains 14 residues. CDR3 in DNA: TGCGCCAGCAGCTTGGACAGGACTAGCTACGAGCAGTACTTC. It codes for CASSLDRTSYEQYF. The full variable domain, completed using reference TRBV5-1 and TRBJ2-7, is KAGVTQTPRYLIKTRGQQVTLSCSPISGHRSVSWYQQTPGQGLQFLFEYFSETQRNKGNFPGRFSGRQFSNSRSEMNVSTLELGDSALYLCASSLDRTSYEQYFGPGTRLTVT.